Detailed here is one T cell receptor beta chain. This record comes from a study of T cell changes during pregnancy in multiple sclerosis. TCRdb's table, derived via immunoSEQ multiplex PCR, lists solely in-frame clones and lacks some. The repertoire consists of 100,000 or so clones, with more than 90% occurring once and the leading ten covering about 2.9%. Germline assignment: CDR1 SNHLY and CDR2 FYNNEI. V gave up 3 bases and J gave up 5 bases; unmatched junction bases: 9. There are 16 residues in the CDR3. The specimen was peripheral blood, collected in the second trimester of pregnancy. The chain carries TRBV2 and TRBJ2-7; TRBD2 matches at 11 bases. This receptor was identified in a female donor with multiple sclerosis, enrolled in a pregnancy study. The CDR3 sequence: CASSDTIAGGWDEQYF. CDR3 sequence (DNA): TGTGCCAGCAGTGACACCATAGCGGGAGGGTGGGACGAGCAGTACTTC.